What follows are 24 T cell receptor beta chains derived from one specimen sequenced in a study of blood T cell repertoires in COVID-19. TCRdb's copy holds only in-frame clones and misses some; the assay was immunoSEQ multiplex PCR. The sample has hundreds of thousands of clones, around 89% seen once. The sequencing sample was made of peripheral blood. All receptors come from a man between 35 and 55 years old with acute or convalescent COVID-19.

V is TRBV7-6 and J is TRBJ2-3; 7 nucleotides line up with TRBD1. CDR3 size: 14 residues. Losses at the gene ends were 3 bases for V and 2 bases for J; bases not matched to a gene: 2. Germline CDR1 SGHVS, CDR2 FNYEAQ. CDR3 DNA sequence: TGTGCCAGCAGCTTTGGACAGGTCACAGATACGCAGTATTTT. This codes for CASSFGQVTDTQYF.

This chain links TRBV2 with TRBJ1-2; 7 nucleotides align to TRBD1. Germline V gene data show CDR1 as SNHLY and CDR2 as FYNNEI. This CDR3 has 13 amino acids. V gave up 7 bases and J gave up 5 bases; unmatched junction bases: 7. The CDR3 protein is CASKSGGYYGYTF. The CDR3 region has the DNA TGTGCCAGCAAATCAGGGGGATATTATGGCTACACCTTC.

J is TRBJ2-7 and V is TRBV28; 8 bases match TRBD2. The CDR3 has 15 amino acids. Trimming took 4 bases from V and 2 from J; bases not matched to a gene: 7. Per germline, CDR1 MDHEN and CDR2 SYDVKM. The DNA of the CDR3 is TGTGCCAGCAGTTCTCCGGGACTAGAAACCTACGAGCAGTACTTC. It specifies CASSSPGLETYEQYF. The full variable domain, rest sourced from reference TRBV28 and TRBJ2-7, is DVKVTQSSRYLVKRTGEKVFLECVQDMDHENMFWYRQDPGLGLRLIYFSYDVKMKEKGDIPEGYSVSREKKERFSLILESASTNQTSMYLCASSSPGLETYEQYFGPGTRLTVT.

The chain carries TRBV4-1 and TRBJ2-6, with a possible D match to TRBD1 (6 bases). The CDR3 consists of 18 residues. Trimming took off 1 base at V and 0 bases at J, with 13 bases between the two ends. The V gene's germline CDR1 is MGHRA and CDR2 YSYEKL. CDR3 sequence (DNA): TGCGCCAGCAGCCAAGGGGCAGGGGCCGGCTCTGGGGCCAACGTCCTGACTTTC. This codes for CASSQGAGAGSGANVLTF.

The chain joins TRBV29-1 to TRBJ2-3; TRBD1 matches 8 bases. This CDR3 spans 14 amino acids. Germline V gene sequence: CDR1 SQVTM, CDR2 ANQGSEA. The trim removed 0 bases at V and 3 bases at J, leaving 2 bases unmatched. CDR3 sequence reads: CSVEEQGGTDTQYF. Here the CDR3 DNA reads TGCAGCGTTGAAGAACAGGGGGGAACAGATACGCAGTATTTT.

The chain has TRBV7-8 and TRBJ1-2; the D gene is possibly TRBD1 (5 bases). The CDR3 runs to 14 residues. V lost 1 base and J 7 bases, leaving 13 bases between the germline ends. Per germline, CDR1 SGHVS and CDR2 FQNEAQ. This chain's CDR3 is CASSLGGAITGYTF. CDR3 DNA: TGTGCCAGCAGCTTAGGTGGGGCGATAACTGGCTACACCTTC.

The rearrangement links TRBV3-1 (or the pseudogene TRBV3-2) to TRBJ1-2, with 10 bases fitting TRBD1. CDR1 and CDR2 (germline): LGHDT, YNNKEL (reference sequence). J gave up 4 bases and V 4 bases, and 6 bases lay outside the gene matches. The CDR3 runs 15 residues. The CDR3 region is CASSPGQGPFYGYTF. CDR3 in DNA: TGTGCCAGCAGCCCGGGACAGGGGCCCTTCTATGGCTACACCTTC.

This clone was seen once. The chain carries TRBV19 and TRBJ1-2, with no clear D. Between the trimmed V and J ends, which lost 5 bases and 5 bases, there was a span of 12 bases. CDR3 length: 13 amino acids. Germline assignment: CDR1 LNHDA and CDR2 SQIVND (reference sequence). CDR3 loop: CASSPGRKYGYTF. CDR3 nucleotide sequence: TGTGCCAGTAGTCCCGGGAGGAAGTATGGCTACACCTTC. The variable domain in full, with the rest retrieved from reference TRBV19 and TRBJ1-2, is DGGITQSPKYLFRKEGQNVTLSCEQNLNHDAMYWYRQDPGQGLRLIYYSQIVNDFQKGDIAEGYSVSREKKESFPLTVTSAQKNPTAFYLCASSPGRKYGYTFGSGTRLTVV.

The chain employs TRBV5-4 and TRBJ2-6; either TRBD1 or TRBD2 may supply D (6 bases each). Germline V gene sequence: CDR1 SGHNT, CDR2 YYREEE (reference sequence). The CDR3 totals 15 residues. Trimming removed 4 bases at V and 2 bases at J, with 10 bases between. The CDR3: CASSLGGAGANVLTF. The CDR3 DNA is TGTGCCAGCAGCCTGGGGGGCGCTGGGGCCAACGTCCTGACTTTC. The full variable domain, its missing parts supplied by reference TRBV5-4 and TRBJ2-6, is ETGVTQSPTHLIKTRGQQVTLRCSSQSGHNTVSWYQQALGQGPQFIFQYYREEENGRGNFPPRFSGLQFPNYSSELNVNALELDDSALYLCASSLGGAGANVLTFGAGSRLTVL.

CDR3 nucleotides: TGTGCCTGGCAGGGGGAATATAATTCACCCCTCCACTTT. It is translated as CAWQGEYNSPLHF. The chain joins TRBV30 to TRBJ1-6, with 7 bases aligning to TRBD1. Germline V lookup: CDR1 GTSNPN, CDR2 SVGIG (reference sequence). The CDR3 consists of 13 residues. V lost 5 bases and J lost 4; bases outside the gene matches: 2.

This chain connects TRBV5-1 to TRBJ2-2; 8 bases match TRBD1. V was clipped by 3 bases and J by 4 bases; unmatched bases: 5. Per the germline V gene, CDR1 is SGHRS and CDR2 is YFSETQ. The CDR3 runs 15 residues. CDR3 sequence reads: CASSWTGTGTGELFF. CDR3 DNA sequence: TGCGCCAGCAGCTGGACAGGGACGGGCACCGGGGAGCTGTTTTTT.

This chain uses TRBV5-4 with TRBJ1-1, with 7 bases matching TRBD1. Trimming at V came to 3 bases and at J to 4 bases, leaving 12 bases not matched to a gene. The CDR3 contains 16 residues. Germline CDR1 and CDR2: SGHNT and YYREEE (reference sequence). The CDR3 DNA reads as TGTGCCAGCAGCTCTGTAAAACGACAGGGTCCCACTGAAGCTTTCTTT. Its protein product is CASSSVKRQGPTEAFF.

This clone was recorded only once. The rearrangement joins TRBV19 to TRBJ1-4, with a possible D match to TRBD1 (5 bases). V was clipped by 6 bases and J by 4 bases, with 9 bases between them. Germline CDR1 LNHDA, CDR2 SQIVND (reference sequence). CDR3 length: 13 residues. The CDR3 spells CASSRAGNEKLFF. The CDR3 DNA follows: TGTGCCAGTAGCAGGGCTGGTAATGAAAAACTGTTTTTT.

J is TRBJ2-5 and V is TRBV7-2; maybe TRBD1 (5 bases). Trimming stripped 2 bases from V and 3 bases from J, with 10 bases between. The CDR3 runs to 14 residues. Germline-derived CDR1 and CDR2 are SGHTA and FQGNSA. CDR3 DNA sequence: TGTGCCAGCAGCTTAAATGGGGCGGAAGAGACCCAGTACTTC. This translates into CASSLNGAEETQYF.

J is TRBJ1-2 and V is TRBV7-2; the D gene is possibly TRBD1 (5 bases). This CDR3 has 13 amino acids. Trimming removed 1 base at V and 6 bases at J, with 9 bases between. The germline V gene encodes CDR1 SGHTA and CDR2 FQGNSA. CDR3: CASSLVQGNGYTF. CDR3 coding DNA: TGTGCCAGCAGCTTAGTCCAGGGTAATGGCTACACCTTC.

This clone was picked up a small number of times. J is TRBJ1-1 and V is TRBV6-1; maybe TRBD1 (6 bases). CDR1 is MNHNS, CDR2 SASEGT, per germline. V dropped 2 bases and J dropped 4 bases, with 14 bases sitting between them. The CDR3 spans 15 residues. In nucleotides, the CDR3 is TGTGCCAGCAGTGAAATACCTCAAGGGGGCACTGAAGCTTTCTTT. It codes for CASSEIPQGGTEAFF.

The rearrangement joins TRBV5-1 to TRBJ2-7, with TRBD2 matching 9 bases. Germline values: CDR1 SGHRS, CDR2 YFSETQ. J lost 3 bases, V lost 4 bases, and 11 bases had no gene match. CDR3 length: 16 amino acids. The CDR3 sequence is CASSLSTSGSFYEQYF. In DNA form, the CDR3 reads TGCGCCAGCAGCCTCTCCACTAGCGGGTCATTCTACGAGCAGTACTTC.

This chain uses TRBV24-1 with TRBJ2-2; D perhaps matches TRBD1 (6 bases). CDR3 size: 14 residues. The V gene's germline CDR1 is KGHDR and CDR2 SFDVKD. Trimming removed 9 bases at V and 6 bases at J, with 16 bases between. The CDR3 sequence is CATRRSGDPGELFF. DNA of the CDR3: TGTGCCACCCGCCGCTCAGGGGACCCCGGGGAGCTGTTTTTT.

In this sample, this clone turned up a few times. The chain is built from TRBV3-1 (or the pseudogene TRBV3-2) and TRBJ1-6, with a weak D call TRBD1 (6 bases). Germline values: CDR1 LGHDT, CDR2 YNNKEL (reference sequence). V was pared by 2 bases and J by 12 bases, with 8 bases between. The CDR3 runs 12 residues. The CDR3 loop is CASSQKQGPLHF. Here the CDR3 DNA reads TGTGCCAGCAGCCAAAAACAGGGACCCCTCCACTTT.

The rearrangement links TRBV25-1 to TRBJ2-7, with a possible D match to TRBD1 (6 bases). This CDR3 is built from 14 residues. From germline, CDR1 is MGHDK and CDR2 SYGVNS. Trimming took 3 bases from V and 6 from J, leaving 15 bases between them. CDR3 coding DNA: TGTGCCAGCAGTGATCGGACAGTACCGGGCGAGCAGTACTTC. This sequence encodes CASSDRTVPGEQYF.

The chain links TRBV5-4 to TRBJ2-6, with D unresolved. Germline CDR1 and CDR2: SGHNT and YYREEE (reference sequence). Trimming took off 2 bases at V and 2 bases at J, with 8 bases between the two ends. CDR3 size: 15 residues. As DNA, the CDR3 is TGTGCCAGCAGCTTTGGAGAAACTGGGGCCAACGTCCTGACTTTC. Amino acid sequence: CASSFGETGANVLTF.

The CDR3 region is CASSLGGGPADTQYF. The CDR3 DNA is TGTGCCAGCAGCTTAGGCGGGGGGCCGGCGGATACGCAGTATTTT. V gene TRBV11-2 combines with J gene TRBJ2-3, with 8 bases identical to TRBD2. V shed 1 base and J 6 bases; nucleotides not matched to a gene: 6. Germline CDR1 reads SGHAT; CDR2 reads FQNNGV. The CDR3 contains 15 residues.

The genes are TRBV18 and TRBJ1-5; 12 bases align to TRBD1. Germline V gene sequence: CDR1 KGHSH, CDR2 LQKENI. The trim removed 3 bases at V and 6 bases at J, leaving 3 bases unmatched. CDR3 size: 15 residues. The CDR3 DNA is TGTGCCAGCTCACCGGGACAGGGGGCGGTTCAGCCCCAGCATTTT. This sequence encodes CASSPGQGAVQPQHF.

This rearrangement joins TRBV3-1 (or the pseudogene TRBV3-2) to TRBJ1-2; the D gene is possibly TRBD1 (5 bases). The CDR3 covers 14 residues. Germline V gene sequence: CDR1 LGHDT, CDR2 YNNKEL (reference sequence). Trimming left V 6 bases short and J 2 bases short, with 13 bases between. The CDR3 is CASSPHDSNYGYTF. The CDR3 DNA is TGTGCCAGCAGTCCCCACGACAGCAACTATGGCTACACCTTC.